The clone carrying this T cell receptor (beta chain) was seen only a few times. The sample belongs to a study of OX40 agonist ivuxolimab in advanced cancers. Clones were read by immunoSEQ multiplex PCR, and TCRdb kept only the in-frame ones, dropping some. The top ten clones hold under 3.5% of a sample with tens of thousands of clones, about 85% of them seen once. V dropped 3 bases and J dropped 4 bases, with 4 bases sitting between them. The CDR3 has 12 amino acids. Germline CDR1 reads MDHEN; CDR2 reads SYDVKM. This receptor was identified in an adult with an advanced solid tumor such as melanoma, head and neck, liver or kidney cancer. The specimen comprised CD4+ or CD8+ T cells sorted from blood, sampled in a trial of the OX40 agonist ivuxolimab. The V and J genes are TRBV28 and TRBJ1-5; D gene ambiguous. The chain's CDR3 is CASSFLNQPQHF. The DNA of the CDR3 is TGTGCCAGCAGTTTTCTTAATCAGCCCCAGCATTTT.